These T cell receptor beta chains were read from a single sample in a study of T cells after yellow fever vaccination. TCRdb analysed the 5' RACE reads with MiXCR anew, one entry per CDR3 protein. The data contain a few hundred thousand distinct CDR3 sequences, around 3.9% of them singletons. The sample in question was PBMCs, obtained on the day of the yellow fever booster vaccination. These TCRs come from a man aged 18 to 29 who received the YFV17D yellow fever vaccine. CDR3s include the opening cysteine and the closing phenylalanine or tryptophan. The order of the fields is D gene, clone size, V gene, J gene, CDR3 DNA, CDR3 protein. The D gene is left open where the match is weak. The size field is filled for only some rows; it gives once, few, many or a size class.

d_gene: TRBD1
abundance: -
v_gene: TRBV7-9
j_gene: TRBJ1-6
CDR3nt: TGTGCCAGCAGCTTATTTCAGGGACAGGGATCACCCCTCCACTTT
CDR3aa: CASSLFQGQGSPLHF

d_gene: -
abundance: many
v_gene: TRBV7-2
j_gene: TRBJ1-2
CDR3nt: TGTGCCAGCAGCTTCCGGACAGCTAACTATGGCTACACCTTC
CDR3aa: CASSFRTANYGYTF

d_gene: -
abundance: few
v_gene: TRBV7-9
j_gene: TRBJ1-3
CDR3nt: TGTGCCAGCAGCTTAGACGATCACACCATATATTTT
CDR3aa: CASSLDDHTIYF

d_gene: -
abundance: few
v_gene: TRBV4-3
j_gene: TRBJ2-2
CDR3nt: TGCGCCAGCAGCCAAGGATGGAAAAATCCCGGGGAGCTGTTTTTT
CDR3aa: CASSQGWKNPGELFF

d_gene: -
abundance: many
v_gene: TRBV4-1
j_gene: TRBJ2-7
CDR3nt: TGCGCCAGCAGCCAAGGGGCCTTGGGACTCACGGCCTACGAGCAGTACTTC
CDR3aa: CASSQGALGLTAYEQYF

d_gene: -
abundance: few
v_gene: TRBV30
j_gene: TRBJ2-1
CDR3nt: TGTGCCTGGAGTGTAGGGTCAGCTTTGGAGTTCTTC
CDR3aa: CAWSVGSALEFF

d_gene: -
abundance: many
v_gene: TRBV7-2
j_gene: TRBJ2-3
CDR3nt: TGTGCCAGCACCTACAGACATGCGGGACTCACAGATACGCAGTATTTT
CDR3aa: CASTYRHAGLTDTQYF

d_gene: -
abundance: few
v_gene: TRBV5-3
j_gene: TRBJ1-5
CDR3nt: TGTGCCAGAAGAGGAAATAGCAATCAGCCCCAGCATTTT
CDR3aa: CARRGNSNQPQHF

d_gene: -
abundance: few
v_gene: TRBV6-6
j_gene: TRBJ1-1
CDR3nt: TGTGCCGGGGGGCAGGGTGCCTGGGGGACTGAAGCTTTCTTT
CDR3aa: CAGGQGAWGTEAFF

d_gene: TRBD1
abundance: few
v_gene: TRBV6-2/TRBV6-3
j_gene: TRBJ2-3
CDR3nt: TGTGCCAGCAGAAGCCTCCGGGACAGGCCCACAGATACGCAGTATTTT
CDR3aa: CASRSLRDRPTDTQYF

d_gene: -
abundance: -
v_gene: TRBV9
j_gene: TRBJ1-6
CDR3nt: TGTGCCAGCAGCGTCCGGGGCAATAATTCACCCCTCCACTTT
CDR3aa: CASSVRGNNSPLHF

d_gene: TRBD1
abundance: -
v_gene: TRBV25-1
j_gene: TRBJ1-1
CDR3nt: TGTGCCAGCAGCGAGACAGGGTTGGCCGGAGCTTTCTTT
CDR3aa: CASSETGLAGAFF

d_gene: -
abundance: many
v_gene: TRBV29-1
j_gene: TRBJ2-2
CDR3nt: TGCAGCGTTGCTAGTTCCGGGGAGCTGTTTTTT
CDR3aa: CSVASSGELFF

d_gene: -
abundance: -
v_gene: TRBV29-1
j_gene: TRBJ1-5
CDR3nt: TGCAGCGTAGGTGGGGCGGAGGATCAGCCCCAGCATTTT
CDR3aa: CSVGGAEDQPQHF

d_gene: TRBD1
abundance: many
v_gene: TRBV29-1
j_gene: TRBJ1-2
CDR3nt: TGCAGCGGAGCCGGGACAGGGCATGGCTACACCTTC
CDR3aa: CSGAGTGHGYTF

d_gene: -
abundance: many
v_gene: TRBV9
j_gene: TRBJ2-2
CDR3nt: TGTGCCAGCAGCACCGGGACTGTCAGCGGGGAGCTGTTTTTT
CDR3aa: CASSTGTVSGELFF